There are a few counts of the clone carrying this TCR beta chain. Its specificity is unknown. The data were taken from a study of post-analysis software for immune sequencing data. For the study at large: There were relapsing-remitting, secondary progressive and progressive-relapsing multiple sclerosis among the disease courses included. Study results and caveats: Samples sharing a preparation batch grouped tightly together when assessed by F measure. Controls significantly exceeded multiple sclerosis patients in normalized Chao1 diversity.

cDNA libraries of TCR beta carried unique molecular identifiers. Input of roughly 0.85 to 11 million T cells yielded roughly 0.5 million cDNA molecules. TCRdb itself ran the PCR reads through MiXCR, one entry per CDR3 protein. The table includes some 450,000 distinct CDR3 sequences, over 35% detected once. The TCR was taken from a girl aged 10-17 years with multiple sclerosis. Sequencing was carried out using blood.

The CDR3 region is CASSQVGANTEAFF. For the CDR3, the DNA is TGTGCCAGCAGCCAAGTAGGGGCGAACACTGAAGCTTTCTTT. V is TRBV14 and J is TRBJ1-1; TRBD1 is a possible D gene (5 bases). This CDR3 comprises 14 residues. Deletions cut 1 base from V and 1 base from J, with 7 bases between. CDR1 SGHDN and CDR2 FVKESK come from the germline V gene.